This is a list of T cell receptor beta chains from one sample in a study of T cell repertoires in cytomegalovirus infection. Each CDR3 protein gets one entry after TCRdb re-called the reads with MiXCR. The table lists around 900,000 distinct CDR3 sequences, about a third of them singletons. No antigen has been identified for these receptors. The sample was cultured CD8+ T cells from PBMCs, taken from culture after CMV antigen stimulation. The source of these receptors is a human donor in good health (CMV status not recorded). Some clones in this sample may be carry-over from other donors' samples. CDR3s include the opening cysteine and the closing phenylalanine or tryptophan. Each record gives: V gene, clone size, D gene, J gene, CDR3 DNA, CDR3 protein. A D gene is named only where the DNA matches it firmly. Part of the rows lack a size; the others show once, few, many or a class for expanded clones.

TRBV29-1	many	NA	TRBJ2-3	TGCAGCGTTGAAGTTGGCACAGATACGCAGTATTTT	CSVEVGTDTQYF
TRBV6-6	many	NA	TRBJ2-1	TGTGCCAGCAGTTCGTCGACCGACTCCTACAATGAGCAGTTCTTC	CASSSSTDSYNEQFF
TRBV27	NA	TRBD2	TRBJ2-5	TGTGCCAGCAGTTTGACCAGACTAGCGGGGCGAGAGACCCAGTACTTC	CASSLTRLAGRETQYF
TRBV6-1	NA	TRBD2	TRBJ2-5	TGTGCCAGCACCGGGACTAGCGGGGGGACCTCCCAAGAGACCCAGTACTTC	CASTGTSGGTSQETQYF
TRBV20-1	few	NA	TRBJ2-3	TGCAGTGCTAGTCCCGAACCGCGGAGGGGGTCCACAGATACGCAGTATTTT	CSASPEPRRGSTDTQYF
TRBV7-6	NA	NA	TRBJ2-2	TGTGCCAGCTCGGGTCGGACAGCCAACACCGGGGAGCTGTTTTTT	CASSGRTANTGELFF
TRBV7-6	medium-sized	NA	TRBJ1-1	TGTGCCAGCAGCTTAGGGGGGATCTTTAGGAACACTGAAGCTTTCTTT	CASSLGGIFRNTEAFF
TRBV4-1	NA	NA	TRBJ2-3	TGCGCCAGCAGCCAAGAGGCAGGGCAGGTAACAGATACGCAGTATTTT	CASSQEAGQVTDTQYF
TRBV5-5	NA	NA	TRBJ2-2	TGTGCCAGCAGCCCCCTGTTGTGGGCCGGGGAGCTGTTTTTT	CASSPLLWAGELFF
TRBV6-6	once	TRBD1	TRBJ1-6	TGTGCCAGCAGTGATTGGACAGGGGATTCACCCCTCCACTTT	CASSDWTGDSPLHF
TRBV10-3	few	NA	TRBJ2-5	TGTGCCATCAGTGAGGAAAGGCCGGGGGTACGAGAGACCCAGTACTTC	CAISEERPGVRETQYF
TRBV6-1	once	NA	TRBJ1-4	TGTGCCAGCAGTGTTCCGGGGGTAACTAATGAAAAACTGTTTTTT	CASSVPGVTNEKLFF
TRBV27	few	TRBD1	TRBJ2-7	TGTGCCAGCAGCCCCGGGCACAGGGGCCCCCACGAGCAGTACTTC	CASSPGHRGPHEQYF
TRBV12-3/TRBV12-4	NA	TRBD2	TRBJ2-2	TGTGCCAGCACCCGGGGGGTTGGAACCGGGGAGCTGTTTTTT	CASTRGVGTGELFF
TRBV9	NA	TRBD1	TRBJ1-2	TGTGCCAGCAGCGCACGCAGGACGGGACAGGTCTATGGCTACACCTTC	CASSARRTGQVYGYTF
TRBV6-5	NA	NA	TRBJ2-1	TGTGCCAGCAGTTACGAGGGGGAGGGCCGGGATGAGCAGTTCTTC	CASSYEGEGRDEQFF
TRBV4-1	NA	TRBD2	TRBJ2-4	TGCGCCAGCAGCCAAGCGGGACTAGCGGGGGGGCCAGGAATCGACATTCAGTACTTC	CASSQAGLAGGPGIDIQYF
TRBV19	NA	TRBD2	TRBJ2-1	TGTGCCAGTAGTATAGATAGGCGGGGGGGATCCTACAATGAGCAGTTCTTC	CASSIDRRGGSYNEQFF